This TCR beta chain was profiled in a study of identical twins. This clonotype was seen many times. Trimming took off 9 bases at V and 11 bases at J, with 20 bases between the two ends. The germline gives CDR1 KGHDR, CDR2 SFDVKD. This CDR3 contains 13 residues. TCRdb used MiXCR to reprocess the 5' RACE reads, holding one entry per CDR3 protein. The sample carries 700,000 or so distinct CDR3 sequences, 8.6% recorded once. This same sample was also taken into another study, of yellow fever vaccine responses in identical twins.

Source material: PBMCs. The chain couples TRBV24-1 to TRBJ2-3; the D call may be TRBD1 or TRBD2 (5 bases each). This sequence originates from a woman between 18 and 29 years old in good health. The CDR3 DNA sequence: TGTGCCACCTCGACTGGGGCTCCCGGGGTGCAGTATTTT. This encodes CATSTGAPGVQYF.